This entry lists 25 T cell receptor beta chains sequenced from one sample in a study of cytomegalovirus exposure and HLA in healthy donors. This table comes from immunoSEQ multiplex PCR, and its TCRdb copy is limited to in-frame clones, with some not included. There are approximately 200,000 clones in the sample; 80% to 90% occur only once, and approximately 2.9% lies in the top ten. Sequenced input: PBMCs. The receptors here all came from a woman aged 18-29 years in good health and CMV-seronegative.

The V call is TRBV5-4, the J call TRBJ2-7; D is unclear. The CDR3 loop spans 12 amino acids. Germline CDR1 is SGHNT and CDR2 is YYREEE (reference sequence). Deletions cut 5 bases from V and 5 bases from J, with 11 bases between. This CDR3 reads CASSFRLDEQYF. CDR3 nucleotides: TGTGCCAGCAGTTTTCGGTTGGACGAGCAGTACTTC.

The CDR3 nucleotides read TGTGCCACCAGCAGAGACAGGAAGTCCTACGAGCAGTACTTC. The encoded protein is CATSRDRKSYEQYF. The V call is TRBV15, the J call TRBJ2-7; D is undetermined. The CDR3 has 14 residues. Germline values: CDR1 LNHNV, CDR2 YYDKDF (reference sequence). V shed 0 bases and J shed 1 base, with 7 bases lying between them.

Written as DNA, the CDR3 is TGTGCCAGCAGTGAATATCCCACAGATACGCAGTATTTT. It encodes CASSEYPTDTQYF. The V and J genes are TRBV6-4 and TRBJ2-3; D call uncertain. V lost 3 bases and J lost 2, with 6 bases in between. This CDR3 has 13 residues. In germline, CDR1 is MRHNA, CDR2 SNTAGT.

The V gene is TRBV15, the J gene TRBJ2-7; TRBD1 matches 8 bases. This CDR3 has 15 residues. V lost 0 bases, J lost 6 bases, and 7 bases stayed unmatched. The germline V gene encodes CDR1 LNHNV and CDR2 YYDKDF (reference sequence). CDR3 residues: CATSRDKGTGGEQYF. In DNA form, the CDR3 reads TGTGCCACCAGCAGAGATAAGGGGACAGGTGGCGAGCAGTACTTC. The full variable domain, its missing parts supplied by reference TRBV15 and TRBJ2-7, is DAMVIQNPRYQVTQFGKPVTLSCSQTLNHNVMYWYQQKSSQAPKLLFHYYDKDFNNEADTPDNFQSRRPNTSFCFLDIRSPGLGDTAMYLCATSRDKGTGGEQYFGPGTRLTVT.

V usage is TRBV15 and J usage is TRBJ2-7; no clear D gene. The V gene's germline CDR1 is LNHNV and CDR2 YYDKDF (reference sequence). The CDR3 has 16 residues. The V gene lost 0 bases and the J gene lost 3 bases, with 15 bases spanning the gap. The CDR3, as DNA: TGTGCCACCAGCAGAGATTTTGGTGCCGGTTACTACGAGCAGTACTTC. Translating gives CATSRDFGAGYYEQYF.

This chain links TRBV30 with TRBJ2-7, with 7 positions matching TRBD1. The V segment lost 2 bases and the J segment 2 bases; nucleotides outside the gene matches: 6. The germline V gene encodes CDR1 GTSNPN and CDR2 SVGIG (reference sequence). This CDR3 comprises 14 residues. Written as DNA, the CDR3 is TGTGCCTGGAGTCCAGGGGGTGTCCCCTACGAGCAGTACTTC. Translating it yields CAWSPGGVPYEQYF.

V usage is TRBV4-1 and J usage is TRBJ2-3, with 9 bases that match TRBD2. V gave up 5 bases and J gave up 4 bases; unmatched junction bases: 4. CDR1 and CDR2 from the germline V gene are MGHRA and YSYEKL. The CDR3 length is 14 residues. CDR3 in amino acids: CASSSRLAADTQYF. The DNA of the CDR3 is TGCGCCAGCAGCTCTAGACTAGCGGCAGATACGCAGTATTTT.

The V call is TRBV7-2, the J call TRBJ2-1; 7 bases agree with TRBD2. The CDR3 spans 14 residues. CDR1 is SGHTA, CDR2 FQGNSA, per germline. The V gene end was trimmed by 6 bases and the J gene end by 3 bases; junction bases not matched to a gene: 5. As DNA, the CDR3 is TGTGCCAGCAGACCGGGACTAAGCTACAATGAGCAGTTCTTC. This encodes CASRPGLSYNEQFF.

The chain has TRBV4-3 and TRBJ1-1, with D unresolved. Germline V gene lookup returns CDR1 LGHNA and CDR2 YSLEER. The CDR3 totals 15 residues. V gave up 3 bases and J gave up 4 bases, with 15 bases separating them. CDR3 in DNA: TGCGCCAGCAGCCACCCCGGGGAGGGCATCACTGAAGCTTTCTTT. Translating gives CASSHPGEGITEAFF.

This clone was picked up a small number of times. J is TRBJ2-7 and V is TRBV5-1, with D maybe TRBD1 (6 bases). V was clipped by 5 bases and J by 2 bases, with 11 bases between them. From germline, CDR1 is SGHRS and CDR2 YFSETQ. The length of the CDR3 is 13 residues. DNA for the CDR3: TGCGCCAGCAGGTCGACAGGAACCTACGAGCAGTACTTC. It encodes CASRSTGTYEQYF.

The V and J genes are TRBV7-2 and TRBJ1-1; no clear D. Trimming stripped 3 bases from V and 5 bases from J, with 16 bases between. CDR1 SGHTA and CDR2 FQGNSA come from the germline V gene. The CDR3 consists of 15 residues. This CDR3 is CASSFTPMVYTEAFF. The DNA for the CDR3 is TGTGCCAGCAGCTTTACCCCTATGGTTTATACTGAAGCTTTCTTT. The entire variable domain, with the rest obtained from reference TRBV7-2 and TRBJ1-1, is as follows: GAGVSQSPSNKVTEKGKDVELRCDPISGHTALYWYRQSLGQGLEFLIYFQGNSAPDKSGLPSDRFSAERTGGSVSTLTIQRTQQEDSAVYLCASSFTPMVYTEAFFGQGTRLTVV.

The gene calls are TRBV28 and TRBJ2-1; no definite D call. The ends were cut back, 5 bases at V and 5 bases at J, with 13 bases in the middle. This CDR3 is 14 amino acids long. Per the germline V gene, CDR1 is MDHEN and CDR2 is SYDVKM. CDR3 in amino acids: CASSHVEQNNEQFF. The CDR3 nucleotides read TGTGCCAGCAGTCACGTTGAGCAAAACAATGAGCAGTTCTTC. Full variable domain (outside the CDR3, taken from reference TRBV28 and TRBJ2-1): DVKVTQSSRYLVKRTGEKVFLECVQDMDHENMFWYRQDPGLGLRLIYFSYDVKMKEKGDIPEGYSVSREKKERFSLILESASTNQTSMYLCASSHVEQNNEQFFGPGTRLTVL.

V and J are TRBV7-9 and TRBJ1-2; the D is unclear. V was pared by 3 bases and J by 6 bases, with 11 bases between. This CDR3 is built from 13 residues. Germline V CDR1 and CDR2: SEHNR, FQNEAQ (reference sequence). Here the CDR3 reads CASSLVREDGYTF. CDR3 nucleotides: TGTGCCAGCAGCTTGGTCCGAGAGGATGGCTACACCTTC.

The chain carries TRBV6-5 and TRBJ1-2; TRBD1 is a possible D gene (6 bases). The germline V gene encodes CDR1 MNHEY and CDR2 SVGAGI. The CDR3 runs 13 residues. Trimming shortened V by 5 bases and J by 2 bases, and 9 bases separated the two germline ends. The CDR3 is CASSRQVNYGYTF. For the CDR3, the DNA is TGTGCCAGCAGTCGACAGGTGAACTATGGCTACACCTTC.

The chain links TRBV11-2 to TRBJ1-4; 10 positions match TRBD1. The J segment lost 7 bases and the V segment lost 2 bases, leaving 7 bases of the junction unmatched. CDR1 SGHAT and CDR2 FQNNGV come from the germline V gene. The CDR3 is 16 amino acids. The CDR3 loop reads CASSLHRDRGLEKLFF. The CDR3 nucleotides read TGTGCCAGCAGCTTACACCGGGACAGGGGACTTGAAAAACTGTTTTTT.

This rearrangement joins TRBV4-1 to TRBJ1-1; 12 bases are shared with TRBD1. CDR1 MGHRA and CDR2 YSYEKL come from the germline V gene. V trimming: 3 bases; J trimming: 7 bases; junction bases outside the gene matches: 9. The CDR3 runs 16 residues. In DNA form, the CDR3 reads TGCGCCAGCAGCCATTCCGGGACAGGGGGCTCTATTGAAGCTTTCTTT. The encoded protein is CASSHSGTGGSIEAFF.

The CDR3 loop reads CASSQDKVAGEVSYNEQFF. CDR3 coding DNA: TGTGCCAGCAGCCAAGATAAGGTTGCGGGAGAGGTCTCCTACAATGAGCAGTTCTTC. The chain is built from TRBV4-2 and TRBJ2-1; TRBD2 matches 7 bases. Germline CDR1 is LGHNA and CDR2 is YNFKEQ. This CDR3 is 19 amino acids long. V trimming: 0 bases; J trimming: 0 bases; junction bases outside the gene matches: 11.

The chain recombines TRBV2 with TRBJ2-5, with 7 bases lining up with TRBD1. Per germline, CDR1 SNHLY and CDR2 FYNNEI. The CDR3 totals 13 residues. V trimming: 5 bases; J trimming: 2 bases; junction bases outside the gene matches: 2. The CDR3 loop is CASSLRGQETQYF. CDR3 nucleotides: TGTGCCAGCAGTCTCAGGGGGCAAGAGACCCAGTACTTC.

The chain carries TRBV5-6 and TRBJ1-1; D is perhaps TRBD1 (6 bases). Germline CDR1 SGHDT, CDR2 YYEEEE. V dropped 2 bases and J dropped 4 bases, with 18 bases sitting between them. CDR3 length: 16 amino acids. The CDR3 region is CASSLGGRAVSTEAFF. As DNA, the CDR3 is TGTGCCAGCAGCTTAGGGGGACGGGCGGTAAGCACTGAAGCTTTCTTT. The variable domain in full, with the rest retrieved from reference TRBV5-6 and TRBJ1-1, is DAGVTQSPTHLIKTRGQQVTLRCSPKSGHDTVSWYQQALGQGPQFIFQYYEEEERQRGNFPDRFSGHQFPNYSSELNVNALLLGDSALYLCASSLGGRAVSTEAFFGQGTRLTVV.

V gene TRBV4-2 combines with J gene TRBJ2-7; 7 positions match TRBD1. The trim removed 4 bases at V and 1 base at J, leaving 4 bases unmatched. The CDR3 is made up of 14 amino acids. The germline V gene encodes CDR1 LGHNA and CDR2 YNFKEQ. The CDR3 DNA is TGTGCCAGCAGCCGACAGGGTGGATCCTACGAGCAGTACTTC. Protein sequence: CASSRQGGSYEQYF.

The genes are TRBV29-1 and TRBJ2-7; D ambiguous. Trimming took 7 bases from V and 6 from J, leaving 16 bases between them. Per germline, CDR1 SQVTM and CDR2 ANQGSEA. The CDR3 spans 12 residues. Here the CDR3 DNA reads TGCAGCGCCCGGAGCACCCCTCTCGAGCAGTACTTC. It translates to CSARSTPLEQYF.

J is TRBJ2-7 and V is TRBV25-1; 9 bases line up with TRBD1. The CDR3 is 13 residues long. Germline CDR1 and CDR2: MGHDK and SYGVNS. Trimming took 4 bases from V and 5 from J; bases not matched to a gene: 3. In DNA, the CDR3 is TGTGCCAGCAGTGGTGGACAGGGGAACGAGCAGTACTTC. This codes for CASSGGQGNEQYF.

The chain links TRBV27 to TRBJ1-5; D may be TRBD1 (6 bases). This CDR3 is 15 amino acids long. Per germline, CDR1 MNHEY and CDR2 SMNVEV (reference sequence). The V end was cut by 5 bases, the J end by 4 bases, with 15 bases between. CDR3 residues: CASSRQGGRNQPQHF. CDR3 nucleotides: TGTGCCAGCAGTCGTCAAGGGGGACGAAATCAGCCCCAGCATTTT.

The chain uses TRBV10-1 and TRBJ2-1, with 9 bases that match TRBD1. Unmatched junction bases numbered 9, after V lost 11 bases and J lost 7 bases. This CDR3 comprises 13 residues. CDR1 WNHNN and CDR2 SYGVQD come from the germline V gene (reference sequence). The CDR3 bases are TGCGCCGACCCCGGACAGGGGTCGAATGAGCAGTTCTTC. Translation gives CADPGQGSNEQFF.

The V call is TRBV7-9, the J call TRBJ1-2, with TRBD1 as a possible D gene (5 bases). The germline V gene has CDR1 SEHNR and CDR2 FQNEAQ (reference sequence). V was clipped by 1 base and J by 6 bases, with 9 bases between them. The CDR3 spans 13 residues. The CDR3 reads CASSLGGADGYTF. DNA of the CDR3: TGTGCCAGCAGCTTAGGGGGCGCGGATGGCTACACCTTC.